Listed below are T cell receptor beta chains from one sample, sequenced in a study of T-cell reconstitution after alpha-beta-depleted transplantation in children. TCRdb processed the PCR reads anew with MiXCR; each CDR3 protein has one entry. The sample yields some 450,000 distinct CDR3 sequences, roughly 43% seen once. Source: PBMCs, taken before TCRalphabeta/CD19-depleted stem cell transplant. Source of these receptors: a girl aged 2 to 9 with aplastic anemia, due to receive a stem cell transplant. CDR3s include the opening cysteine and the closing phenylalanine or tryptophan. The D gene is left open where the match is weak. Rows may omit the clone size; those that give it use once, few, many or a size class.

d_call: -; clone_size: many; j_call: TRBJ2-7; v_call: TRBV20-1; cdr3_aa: CSAGPPAKTYEQYF; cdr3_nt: TGCAGTGCCGGACCCCCCGCCAAGACCTACGAGCAGTACTTC
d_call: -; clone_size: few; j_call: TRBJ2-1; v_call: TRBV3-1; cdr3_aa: CASSQDPRSSYNEQFF; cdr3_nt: TGTGCCAGCAGCCAAGATCCGCGGAGCTCCTACAATGAGCAGTTCTTC
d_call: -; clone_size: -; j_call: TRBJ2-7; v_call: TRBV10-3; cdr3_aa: CAIGGQTGYEQYF; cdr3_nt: TGTGCCATCGGCGGACAAACTGGCTACGAGCAGTACTTC
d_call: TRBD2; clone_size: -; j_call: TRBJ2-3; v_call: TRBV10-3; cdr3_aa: CAISDNLAGDTQYF; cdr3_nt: TGTGCCATCAGTGATAACCTAGCGGGAGATACGCAGTATTTT
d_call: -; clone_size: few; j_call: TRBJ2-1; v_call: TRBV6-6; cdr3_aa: CASSGDLDEQFF; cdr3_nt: TGTGCCAGCAGCGGGGATTTAGATGAGCAGTTCTTC
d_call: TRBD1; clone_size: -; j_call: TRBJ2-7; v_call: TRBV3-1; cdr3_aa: CATSLTGTGVNEQYF; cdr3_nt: TGTGCCACCAGCCTGACCGGGACAGGGGTCAACGAGCAGTACTTC
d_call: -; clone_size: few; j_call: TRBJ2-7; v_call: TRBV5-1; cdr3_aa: CASSLETPGVNEQYF; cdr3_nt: TGCGCCAGCAGCTTGGAAACTCCAGGAGTCAACGAGCAGTACTTC
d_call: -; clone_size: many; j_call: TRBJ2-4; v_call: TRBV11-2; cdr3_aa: CASSLGAGSGNIQYF; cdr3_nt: TGTGCCAGCAGCTTAGGCGCGGGAAGCGGAAACATTCAGTACTTC
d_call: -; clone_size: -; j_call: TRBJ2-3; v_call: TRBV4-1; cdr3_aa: CASSPPGQGVTDTQYF; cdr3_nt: TGCGCCAGCAGCCCCCCGGGGCAGGGTGTCACAGATACGCAGTATTTT
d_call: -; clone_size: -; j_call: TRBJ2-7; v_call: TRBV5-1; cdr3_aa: CASSSSPGASYAYEQYF; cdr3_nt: TGCGCCAGCAGCTCCTCTCCGGGGGCGTCCTATGCCTACGAGCAGTACTTC
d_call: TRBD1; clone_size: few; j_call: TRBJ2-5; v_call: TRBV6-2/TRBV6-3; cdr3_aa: CASSYPGQEGQETQYF; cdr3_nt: TGTGCCAGCAGTTACCCGGGACAGGAGGGCCAAGAGACCCAGTACTTC
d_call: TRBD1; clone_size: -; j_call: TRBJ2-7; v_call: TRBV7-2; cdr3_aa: CASSLQGQSGEQYF; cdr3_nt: TGTGCCAGCAGCCTACAGGGGCAATCCGGCGAGCAGTACTTC
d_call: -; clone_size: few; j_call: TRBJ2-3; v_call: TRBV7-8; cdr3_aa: CASSLAGEGDTQYF; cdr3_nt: TGTGCCAGCAGCTTAGCGGGAGAGGGAGATACGCAGTATTTT
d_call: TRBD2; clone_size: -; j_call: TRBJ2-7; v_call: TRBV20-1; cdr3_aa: CSARDLPAGKTSYEQYF; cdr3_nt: TGCAGTGCTAGAGATCTGCCAGCGGGGAAAACCTCCTACGAGCAGTACTTC
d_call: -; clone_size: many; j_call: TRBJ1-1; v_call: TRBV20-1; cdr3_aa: CSAVNRERMNTEAFF; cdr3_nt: TGCAGTGCGGTTAACAGGGAACGCATGAACACTGAAGCTTTCTTT
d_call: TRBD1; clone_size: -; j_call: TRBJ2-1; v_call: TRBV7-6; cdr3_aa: CASSMGQVKYNEQFF; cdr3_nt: TGTGCCAGCAGTATGGGACAGGTCAAGTACAATGAGCAGTTCTTC
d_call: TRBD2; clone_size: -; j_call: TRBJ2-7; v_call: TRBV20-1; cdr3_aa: CSARDLEVFSGSEMSYEQYF; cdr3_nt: TGCAGTGCTAGAGATCTAGAGGTTTTTAGCGGGAGTGAGATGTCCTACGAGCAGTACTTC
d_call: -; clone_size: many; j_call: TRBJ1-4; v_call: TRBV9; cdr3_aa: CASSARHGREKLFF; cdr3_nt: TGTGCCAGCAGCGCGCGACACGGGAGAGAAAAACTGTTTTTT
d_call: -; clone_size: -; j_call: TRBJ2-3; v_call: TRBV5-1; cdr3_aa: CASSLGGRVVTDTQYF; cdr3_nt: TGCGCCAGCAGCTTGGGTGGGCGCGTCGTCACAGATACGCAGTATTTT
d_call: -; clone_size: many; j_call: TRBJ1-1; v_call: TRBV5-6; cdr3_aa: CASSLVRGRTEAFF; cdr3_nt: TGTGCCAGCAGCTTGGTTCGGGGGCGCACTGAAGCTTTCTTT
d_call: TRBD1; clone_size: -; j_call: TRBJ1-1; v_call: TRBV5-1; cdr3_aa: CASSHGQGRMNTEAFF; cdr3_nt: TGCGCCAGCAGCCATGGACAGGGGAGAATGAACACTGAAGCTTTCTTT
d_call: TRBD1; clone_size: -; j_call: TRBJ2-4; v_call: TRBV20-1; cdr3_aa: CSAPTWTGRNIQYF; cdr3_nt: TGCAGTGCCCCAACCTGGACAGGGCGGAACATTCAGTACTTC
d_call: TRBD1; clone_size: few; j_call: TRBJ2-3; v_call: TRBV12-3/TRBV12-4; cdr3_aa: CASSPRQGIDTQYF; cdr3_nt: TGTGCCAGCAGTCCGCGACAGGGGATAGATACGCAGTATTTT
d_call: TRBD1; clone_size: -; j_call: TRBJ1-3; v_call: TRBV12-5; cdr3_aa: CASGLAPTGAGNTIYF; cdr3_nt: TGTGCTAGTGGTTTGGCCCCGACAGGGGCTGGAAACACCATATATTTT
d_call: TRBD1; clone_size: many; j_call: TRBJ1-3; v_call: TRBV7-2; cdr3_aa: CASSRTGSSGNTIYF; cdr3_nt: TGTGCCAGCAGCCGGACAGGTAGCTCTGGAAACACCATATATTTT
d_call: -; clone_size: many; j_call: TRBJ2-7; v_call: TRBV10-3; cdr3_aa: CATVGTEVYEQYF; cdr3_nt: TGTGCCACGGTGGGGACTGAGGTCTACGAGCAGTACTTC
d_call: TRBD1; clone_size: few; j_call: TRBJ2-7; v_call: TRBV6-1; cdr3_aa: CASKPGGTGIHEQYF; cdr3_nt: TGTGCCAGCAAGCCAGGGGGGACAGGGATCCACGAGCAGTACTTC
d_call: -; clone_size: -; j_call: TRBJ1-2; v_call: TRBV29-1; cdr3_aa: CSVEDRSYGYTF; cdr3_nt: TGCAGCGTTGAAGATAGGTCGTATGGCTACACCTTC
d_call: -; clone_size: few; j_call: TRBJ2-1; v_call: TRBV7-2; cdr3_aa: CASSPNSGSSYNEQFF; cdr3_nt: TGTGCCAGCAGCCCGAATAGCGGAAGCTCCTACAATGAGCAGTTCTTC
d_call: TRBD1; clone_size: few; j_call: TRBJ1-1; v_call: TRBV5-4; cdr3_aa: CASSLEGAWNTEAFF; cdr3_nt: TGTGCCAGCAGCTTGGAGGGGGCTTGGAACACTGAAGCTTTCTTT
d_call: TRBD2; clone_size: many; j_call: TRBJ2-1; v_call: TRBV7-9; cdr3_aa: CASSSDGTSGEQFF; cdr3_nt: TGTGCCAGCAGCTCCGATGGGACTAGCGGGGAGCAGTTCTTC
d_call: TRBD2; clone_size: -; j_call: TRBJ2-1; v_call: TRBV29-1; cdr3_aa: CSVIGTSGSSYNEQFF; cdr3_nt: TGCAGCGTAATCGGGACTAGCGGGAGCTCCTACAATGAGCAGTTCTTC
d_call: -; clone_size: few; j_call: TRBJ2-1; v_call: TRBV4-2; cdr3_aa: CASSQESSRFGNEQFF; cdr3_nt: TGTGCCAGCAGCCAAGAAAGCTCTAGATTCGGCAATGAGCAGTTCTTC
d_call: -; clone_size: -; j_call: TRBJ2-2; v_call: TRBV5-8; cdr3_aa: CASPVGRLRGTGELFF; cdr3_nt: TGTGCCAGCCCAGTTGGTAGACTGCGAGGCACCGGGGAGCTGTTTTTT
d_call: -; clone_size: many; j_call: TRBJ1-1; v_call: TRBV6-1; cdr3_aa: CASSPNVQANTEAFF; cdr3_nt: TGTGCCAGCAGCCCGAACGTACAAGCGAATACTGAAGCTTTCTTT
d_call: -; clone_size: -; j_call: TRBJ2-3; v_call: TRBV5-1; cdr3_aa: CASSARGASTDTQYF; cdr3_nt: TGCGCCAGCAGCGCACGAGGGGCAAGCACAGATACGCAGTATTTT
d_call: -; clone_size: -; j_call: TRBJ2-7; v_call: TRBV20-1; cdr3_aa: CSARGWGHIPNEQYF; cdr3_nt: TGCAGTGCTAGAGGGTGGGGACATATCCCCAACGAGCAGTACTTC
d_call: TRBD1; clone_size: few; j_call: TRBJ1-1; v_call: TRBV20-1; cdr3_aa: CSARGQGTMNTEAFF; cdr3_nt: TGCAGTGCCAGGGGGCAGGGAACGATGAACACTGAAGCTTTCTTT
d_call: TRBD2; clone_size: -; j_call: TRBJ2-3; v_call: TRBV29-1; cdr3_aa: CSVSPGLAGVTDTQYF; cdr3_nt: TGCAGCGTGAGCCCGGGACTAGCGGGGGTCACAGATACGCAGTATTTT
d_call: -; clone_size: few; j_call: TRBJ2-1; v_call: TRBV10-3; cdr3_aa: CAISESGGLGNEQFF; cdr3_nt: TGTGCCATCAGTGAGTCGGGGGGCCTTGGCAATGAGCAGTTCTTC
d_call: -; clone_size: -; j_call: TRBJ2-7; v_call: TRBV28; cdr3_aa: CASSSDPLEQYF; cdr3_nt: TGTGCCAGCAGTTCTGACCCCCTCGAGCAGTACTTC
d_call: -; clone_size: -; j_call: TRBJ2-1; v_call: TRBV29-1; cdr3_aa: CSVVRGFSYNEQFF; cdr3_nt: TGCAGCGTTGTGAGAGGATTCTCCTACAATGAGCAGTTCTTC
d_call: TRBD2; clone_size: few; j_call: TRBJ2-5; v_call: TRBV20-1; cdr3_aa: CSASPPVAGSQETQYF; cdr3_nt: TGCAGTGCTAGCCCCCCCGTAGCGGGAAGCCAAGAGACCCAGTACTTC
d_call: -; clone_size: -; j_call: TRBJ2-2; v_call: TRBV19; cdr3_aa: CASSGLTTGELFF; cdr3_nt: TGTGCCAGTAGTGGGCTGACTACAGGGGAGCTGTTTTTT